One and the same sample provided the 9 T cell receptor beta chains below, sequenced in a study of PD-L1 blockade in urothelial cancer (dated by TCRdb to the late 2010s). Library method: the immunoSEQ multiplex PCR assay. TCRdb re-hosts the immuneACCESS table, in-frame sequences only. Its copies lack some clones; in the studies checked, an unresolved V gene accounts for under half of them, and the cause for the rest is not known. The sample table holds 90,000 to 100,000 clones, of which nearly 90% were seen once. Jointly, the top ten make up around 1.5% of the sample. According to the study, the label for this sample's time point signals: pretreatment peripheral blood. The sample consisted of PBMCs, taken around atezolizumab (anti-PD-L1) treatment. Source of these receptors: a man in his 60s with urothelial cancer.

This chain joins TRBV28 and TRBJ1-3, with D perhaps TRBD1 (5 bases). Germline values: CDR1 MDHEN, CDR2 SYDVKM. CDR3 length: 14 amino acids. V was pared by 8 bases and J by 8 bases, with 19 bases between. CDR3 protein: CASAGRARFDTIYF. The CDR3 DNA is TGTGCCAGCGCTGGCAGGGCTAGGTTTGACACCATATATTTT.

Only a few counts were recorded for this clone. The CDR3 loop is CASSRRDLASVLDEQYF. CDR3 nucleotides: TGTGCCAGCAGCCGTAGGGACCTGGCTAGCGTATTAGACGAGCAGTACTTC. The chain uses TRBV16 and TRBJ2-7; D perhaps matches TRBD2 (6 bases). V dropped 4 bases and J dropped 5 bases, with 24 bases sitting between them. The CDR3 has 17 amino acids. Germline lookup yields CDR1 KGHSY and CDR2 FQNENV.

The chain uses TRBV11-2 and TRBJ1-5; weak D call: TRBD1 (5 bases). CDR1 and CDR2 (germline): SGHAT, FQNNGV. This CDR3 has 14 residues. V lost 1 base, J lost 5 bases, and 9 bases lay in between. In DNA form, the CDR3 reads TGTGCCAGCAGCTTAGCCGGGGGTTATCAGCCCCAGCATTTT. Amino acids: CASSLAGGYQPQHF.

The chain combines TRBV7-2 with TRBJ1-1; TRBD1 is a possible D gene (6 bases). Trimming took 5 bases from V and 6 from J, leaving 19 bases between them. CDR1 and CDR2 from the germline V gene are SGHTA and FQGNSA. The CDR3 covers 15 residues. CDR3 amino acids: CASSPRGGRTAEAFF. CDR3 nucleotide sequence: TGTGCCAGCAGCCCCAGGGGAGGGAGAACGGCTGAAGCTTTCTTT. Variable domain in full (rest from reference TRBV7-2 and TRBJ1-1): GAGVSQSPSNKVTEKGKDVELRCDPISGHTALYWYRQSLGQGLEFLIYFQGNSAPDKSGLPSDRFSAERTGGSVSTLTIQRTQQEDSAVYLCASSPRGGRTAEAFFGQGTRLTVV.

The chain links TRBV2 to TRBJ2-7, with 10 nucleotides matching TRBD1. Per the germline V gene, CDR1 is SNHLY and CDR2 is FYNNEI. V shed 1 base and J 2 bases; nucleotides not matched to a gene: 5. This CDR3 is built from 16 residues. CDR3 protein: CASSEVWGTGAYEQYF. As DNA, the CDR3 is TGTGCCAGCAGTGAAGTCTGGGGGACAGGGGCCTACGAGCAGTACTTC.

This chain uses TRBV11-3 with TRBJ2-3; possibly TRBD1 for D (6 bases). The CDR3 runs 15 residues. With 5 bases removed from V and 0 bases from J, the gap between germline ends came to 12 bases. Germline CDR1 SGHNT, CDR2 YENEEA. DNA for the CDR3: TGTGCCAGCAGCCCAGGGGAGACTAGCACAGATACGCAGTATTTT. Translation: CASSPGETSTDTQYF.

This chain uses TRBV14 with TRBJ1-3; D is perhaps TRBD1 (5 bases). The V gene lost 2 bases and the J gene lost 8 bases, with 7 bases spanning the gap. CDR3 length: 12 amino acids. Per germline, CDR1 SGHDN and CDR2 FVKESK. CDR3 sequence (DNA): TGTGCCAGCAGCCAACAGGGCTACACCATATATTTT. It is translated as CASSQQGYTIYF. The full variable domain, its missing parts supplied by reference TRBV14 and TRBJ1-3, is EAGVTQFPSHSVIEKGQTVTLRCDPISGHDNLYWYRRVMGKEIKFLLHFVKESKQDESGMPNNRFLAERTGGTYSTLKVQPAELEDSGVYFCASSQQGYTIYFGEGSWLTVV.

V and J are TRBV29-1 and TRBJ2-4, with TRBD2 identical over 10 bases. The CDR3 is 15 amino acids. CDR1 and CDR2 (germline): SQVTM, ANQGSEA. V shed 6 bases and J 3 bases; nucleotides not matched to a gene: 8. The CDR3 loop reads CSVISGGKGKNIQYF. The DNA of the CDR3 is TGCAGCGTGATTAGCGGGGGGAAGGGCAAAAACATTCAGTACTTC.

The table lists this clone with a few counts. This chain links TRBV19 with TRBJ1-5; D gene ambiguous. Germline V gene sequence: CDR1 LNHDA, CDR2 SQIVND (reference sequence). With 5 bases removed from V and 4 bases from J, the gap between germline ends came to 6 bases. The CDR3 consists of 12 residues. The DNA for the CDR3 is TGTGCCAGTAGTTTATTAAATCAGCCCCAGCATTTT. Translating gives CASSLLNQPQHF.